This T cell receptor beta chain originates from a study of T cell responses to AZD1222 COVID-19 vaccine. Study results and limitations: Repertoire sampling happened only post peak T cell response. Clonal diversity may have been underestimated, and the donors were mostly white British, with more females than males. Per reports, nearly half of all spike-specific TCRs target regions that are unmutated in variants. Two doses of AZD1222 preceded a rise in Spike-specific TCR breadth and depth.

Clones were read by immunoSEQ multiplex PCR, and TCRdb kept only the in-frame ones, dropping some. Of 130,000 to 150,000 clones detected, under 95% appear once; the ten largest clones hold 1.5% to 2%. Germline lookup yields CDR1 LGHNA and CDR2 YNFKEQ. V was trimmed by 1 base and J by 4 bases, leaving 9 bases between them. CDR3 size: 14 residues. On this clone: Antigen: not known.

The sequencing used peripheral blood, collected on day 0 of AZD1222 vaccination. This TCR was sampled from an adult in good health. The chain joins TRBV4-2 to TRBJ2-3; unclear D gene. CDR3 protein: CASSQGILPDTQYF. The DNA for the CDR3 is TGTGCCAGCAGCCAAGGTATATTGCCAGATACGCAGTATTTT.